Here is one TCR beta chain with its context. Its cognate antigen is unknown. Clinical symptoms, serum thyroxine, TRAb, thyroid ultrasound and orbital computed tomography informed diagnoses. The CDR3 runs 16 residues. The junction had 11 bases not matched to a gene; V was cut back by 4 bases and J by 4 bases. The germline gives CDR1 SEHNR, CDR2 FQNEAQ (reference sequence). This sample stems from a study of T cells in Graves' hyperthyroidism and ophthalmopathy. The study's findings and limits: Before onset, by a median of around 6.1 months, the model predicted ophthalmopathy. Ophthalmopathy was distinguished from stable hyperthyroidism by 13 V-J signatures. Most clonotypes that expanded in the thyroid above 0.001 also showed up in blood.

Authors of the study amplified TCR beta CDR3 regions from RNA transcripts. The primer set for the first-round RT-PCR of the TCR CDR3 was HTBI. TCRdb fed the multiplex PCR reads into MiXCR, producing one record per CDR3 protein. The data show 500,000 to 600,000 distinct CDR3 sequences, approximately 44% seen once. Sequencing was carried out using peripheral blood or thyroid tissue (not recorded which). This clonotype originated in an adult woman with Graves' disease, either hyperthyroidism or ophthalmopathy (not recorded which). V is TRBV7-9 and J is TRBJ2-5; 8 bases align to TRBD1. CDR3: CASSSTGGRGRETQYF. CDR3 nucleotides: TGTGCCAGCAGCTCTACAGGGGGGAGAGGACGAGAGACCCAGTACTTC.